Listed here are 29 T cell receptor beta chains from one sample, sequenced in a study of blood T cell repertoires in COVID-19. The table came from immunoSEQ multiplex PCR; TCRdb's copy has only in-frame clones and leaves some out. Of fewer than 500,000 clones listed, 80% to 90% are singletons. The specimen sequenced was peripheral blood. These receptors all come from a woman aged 30 to 39 with active or convalescent COVID-19.

This clone was seen just once. The chain links TRBV7-6 to TRBJ1-5; 7 bases map to TRBD1. This CDR3 spans 16 amino acids. V lost 1 base, J lost 7 bases, and 10 bases stayed unmatched. Per germline, CDR1 SGHVS and CDR2 FNYEAQ. CDR3 nucleotide sequence: TGTGCCAGCAGCTTAGAACAGGGGAACGTTAAACAGCCCCAGCATTTT. Its translation is CASSLEQGNVKQPQHF.

This chain links TRBV11-2 with TRBJ2-1, with TRBD2 matching 9 bases. Unmatched junction bases numbered 4, after V lost 2 bases and J lost 5 bases. Germline CDR1 reads SGHAT; CDR2 reads FQNNGV. This CDR3 has 15 residues. The CDR3 region is CASSLPGTSNNEQFF. As DNA, the CDR3 is TGTGCCAGCAGCTTACCCGGGACTAGCAACAATGAGCAGTTCTTC.

The chain employs TRBV19 and TRBJ1-6; weak D call: TRBD1 (6 bases). The CDR3 is 13 amino acids. Germline CDR1 is LNHDA and CDR2 is SQIVND (reference sequence). Trimming removed 10 bases from V and 9 bases from J, with 16 bases in between. The CDR3 DNA reads TGTGCCACTCGCCCCACAGGGTCTTCACCCCTCCACTTT. Its protein product is CATRPTGSSPLHF.

The chain recombines TRBV5-6 with TRBJ2-7; D might be TRBD1 (6 bases). Between the trimmed V and J ends, which lost 4 bases and 0 bases, there was a span of 11 bases. The CDR3 spans 14 residues. Germline V gene sequence: CDR1 SGHDT, CDR2 YYEEEE. The CDR3 sequence is CASSAQGFSYEQYF. As DNA, the CDR3 is TGTGCCAGCAGCGCGCAGGGGTTCTCCTACGAGCAGTACTTC.

This clone showed up just once. This chain links TRBV2 with TRBJ2-2; a possible D gene is TRBD2 (5 bases). The germline V gene has CDR1 SNHLY and CDR2 FYNNEI. CDR3 length equals 13 residues. Trimming stripped 5 bases from V and 4 bases from J, with 8 bases between. CDR3 sequence (DNA): TGTGCCAGCAGTTTAGGAGGCACCGGGGAGCTGTTTTTT. It codes for CASSLGGTGELFF. The complete variable domain, with remaining parts taken from reference TRBV2 and TRBJ2-2, reads EPEVTQTPSHQVTQMGQEVILRCVPISNHLYFYWYRQILGQKVEFLVSFYNNEISEKSEIFDDQFSVERPDGSNFTLKIRSTKLEDSAMYFCASSLGGTGELFFGEGSRLTVL.

J is TRBJ2-1 and V is TRBV6-5; 9 bases agree with TRBD2. V shed 10 bases, J shed 5 bases, and the junction held 6 bases outside the gene matches. Per the germline V gene, CDR1 is MNHEY and CDR2 is SVGAGI. There are 13 residues in the CDR3. CDR3 region: CATRLAADNEQFF. The CDR3 DNA reads TGTGCCACCAGACTAGCGGCAGACAATGAGCAGTTCTTC.

The CDR3 nucleotides read TGTGCCAGCCGACAGGAGTATAGCAATCAGCCCCAGCATTTT. This codes for CASRQEYSNQPQHF. The chain couples TRBV6-5 to TRBJ1-5; perhaps TRBD1 as D (6 bases). The CDR3 has 14 residues. The ends were cut back, 8 bases at V and 0 bases at J, with 11 bases in the middle. The germline V gene encodes CDR1 MNHEY and CDR2 SVGAGI.

This chain links TRBV9 with TRBJ1-2; D perhaps matches TRBD1 (5 bases). The ends were cut back, 3 bases at V and 6 bases at J, with 12 bases in the middle. The CDR3 loop spans 13 amino acids. Germline V gene sequence: CDR1 SGDLS, CDR2 YYNGEE. CDR3 sequence (DNA): TGTGCCAGCAGCGCCCACTGGGGCGATGGCTACACCTTC. Its protein is CASSAHWGDGYTF.

V usage is TRBV29-1 and J usage is TRBJ1-1, with a possible D match to TRBD1 (5 bases). Germline CDR1 is SQVTM and CDR2 is ANQGSEA. The CDR3 runs 15 residues. The V gene lost 4 bases and the J gene lost 4 bases, with 19 bases spanning the gap. The CDR3 region is CSVGGIFRGITEAFF. In DNA, the CDR3 is TGCAGCGTTGGGGGGATTTTTCGGGGGATCACTGAAGCTTTCTTT.

This clone was observed once. CDR3 residues: CASSYDRRRNGSSRGYTF. The DNA of the CDR3 is TGCGCCAGCAGCTACGACAGGCGGCGAAATGGGTCATCGCGCGGCTACACCTTC. J is TRBJ1-2 and V is TRBV5-1, with D maybe TRBD1 (6 bases). Germline assignment: CDR1 SGHRS and CDR2 YFSETQ. Trimming shortened V by 3 bases and J by 8 bases, and 29 bases separated the two germline ends. This CDR3 spans 18 amino acids.

V usage is TRBV30 and J usage is TRBJ2-7, with 9 nucleotides matching TRBD2. Germline lookup yields CDR1 GTSNPN and CDR2 SVGIG (reference sequence). Trimming removed 3 bases from V and 4 bases from J; junction bases left unmatched: 4. There are 13 residues in the CDR3. The CDR3 protein is CAWRRLADYEQYF. The CDR3 DNA reads as TGTGCCTGGAGGAGACTAGCGGATTACGAGCAGTACTTC.

CDR3 sequence: CASTGTLLGGYEQYF. CDR3 sequence (DNA): TGTGCCAGCACCGGGACCCTGTTAGGGGGTTACGAGCAGTACTTC. V and J are TRBV6-5 and TRBJ2-7, with D perhaps TRBD1 (6 bases). V lost 7 bases, J lost 4 bases, and 20 bases lay in between. Germline lookup yields CDR1 MNHEY and CDR2 SVGAGI. CDR3 length: 15 amino acids.

The chain recombines TRBV5-1 with TRBJ2-7; 8 bases match TRBD2. V lost 2 bases to trimming and J lost 2 bases; unmatched junction nucleotides: 6. The CDR3 runs to 15 residues. Germline V gives CDR1 SGHRS, CDR2 YFSETQ. The DNA for the CDR3 is TGCGCCAGCAGCTTTACAGCGGGGGCGACCTACGAGCAGTACTTC. Encoded protein: CASSFTAGATYEQYF.

The gene calls are TRBV10-3 and TRBJ1-2; D not resolved. Trimming shortened V by 0 bases and J by 4 bases, and 12 bases separated the two germline ends. Germline V gives CDR1 ENHRY, CDR2 SYGVKD. The length of the CDR3 is 15 residues. CDR3 nucleotide sequence: TGTGCCATCAGTGAGTCGGCCACAGAACCCTATGGCTACACCTTC. This translates into CAISESATEPYGYTF.

This chain uses TRBV14 with TRBJ2-3; TRBD1 aligns across 9 bases. This CDR3 is 12 amino acids long. J was trimmed by 11 bases and V by 4 bases; bases with no gene match: 4. Germline-derived CDR1 and CDR2 are SGHDN and FVKESK. CDR3 amino acids: CASSLGQGRQYF. Here the CDR3 DNA reads TGTGCCAGCAGCCTCGGACAGGGGAGGCAGTATTTT.

The rearrangement uses TRBV5-6 and TRBJ2-7; possible D gene TRBD2, 6 bases. This CDR3 is built from 15 residues. V shed 2 bases and J shed 3 bases, with 15 bases lying between them. The germline CDR1 and CDR2 sequences are SGHDT and YYEEEE. CDR3 nucleotides: TGTGCCAGCAGCTTTCCTCTAGCGAGAGACTACGAGCAGTACTTC. Its translation is CASSFPLARDYEQYF. Looking up the rest from reference TRBV5-6 and TRBJ2-7 gives the full variable domain: DAGVTQSPTHLIKTRGQQVTLRCSPKSGHDTVSWYQQALGQGPQFIFQYYEEEERQRGNFPDRFSGHQFPNYSSELNVNALLLGDSALYLCASSFPLARDYEQYFGPGTRLTVT.

In this sample, this clone turned up a few times. The same CDR3 arises from other DNA sequences in this sample as well. The gene calls are TRBV25-1 and TRBJ2-3; D gene unclear. V lost 1 base and J 3 bases, leaving 8 bases between the germline ends. CDR1 is MGHDK and CDR2 is SYGVNS in the germline V gene. CDR3 length: 14 residues. Here the CDR3 DNA reads TGTGCCAGCAGTGAATTTTCACTGACAGATACGCAGTATTTT. This gives the protein CASSEFSLTDTQYF.

The rearrangement uses TRBV19 and TRBJ2-7; TRBD2 is a possible D gene (7 bases). V gave up 3 bases and J gave up 2 bases, with 11 bases separating them. The CDR3 runs 14 residues. In germline, CDR1 is LNHDA, CDR2 SQIVND (reference sequence). The CDR3 loop reads CASSMGGPPYEQYF. DNA of the CDR3: TGTGCCAGTAGTATGGGGGGGCCCCCCTACGAGCAGTACTTC.

The V call is TRBV27, the J call TRBJ2-2; D may be TRBD1 (6 bases). Trimming took 5 bases from V and 2 from J, leaving 12 bases between them. The CDR3 consists of 15 residues. The germline gives CDR1 MNHEY, CDR2 SMNVEV (reference sequence). DNA for the CDR3: TGTGCCAGCAGTCCACAGGGATTTAACACCGGGGAGCTGTTTTTT. Residues: CASSPQGFNTGELFF.

This chain joins TRBV25-1 and TRBJ2-3, with TRBD2 matching 11 bases. The CDR3 runs to 17 residues. Trimming cost V 5 bases and J 5 bases; bases outside gene matches: 12. Germline CDR1 and CDR2: MGHDK and SYGVNS. CDR3 sequence (DNA): TGTGCCAGCAGTAAGAGGGCTAGCGGGGGGCCAGAAGATACGCAGTATTTT. The encoded protein is CASSKRASGGPEDTQYF.

V usage is TRBV4-1 and J usage is TRBJ1-4; 9 nucleotides line up with TRBD1. J lost 6 bases, V lost 1 base, and 9 bases had no gene match. CDR1 is MGHRA, CDR2 YSYEKL, per germline. The CDR3 contains 17 residues. The CDR3: CASSQVGQGAGDEKLFF. The CDR3 bases are TGCGCCAGCAGCCAAGTGGGACAGGGCGCGGGAGATGAAAAACTGTTTTTT.

The chain is built from TRBV30 and TRBJ2-1; TRBD2 agrees at 7 bases. Germline-derived CDR1 and CDR2 are GTSNPN and SVGIG (reference sequence). V trimming: 1 base; J trimming: 7 bases; junction bases outside the gene matches: 7. CDR3 length: 14 residues. The CDR3 DNA reads as TGTGCCTGGAGTGGTGGCGGGAGTATAAATGAGCAGTTCTTC. Encoded protein: CAWSGGGSINEQFF.

This rearrangement joins TRBV6-1 to TRBJ2-7, with 8 bases that match TRBD2. V trimming: 2 bases; J trimming: 2 bases; junction bases outside the gene matches: 2. CDR1 is MNHNS and CDR2 is SASEGT in the germline V gene. The CDR3 spans 14 residues. The CDR3 region is CASSEPAGAYEQYF. The CDR3 DNA reads TGTGCCAGCAGTGAACCAGCGGGAGCCTACGAGCAGTACTTC.

The chain uses TRBV3-1 (or the pseudogene TRBV3-2) and TRBJ1-3; no clear D gene. Germline values: CDR1 LGHDT, CDR2 YNNKEL (reference sequence). This CDR3 region has 15 residues. V lost 0 bases and J lost 1, with 7 bases in between. CDR3 sequence: CASSQDRTSGNTIYF. DNA for the CDR3: TGTGCCAGCAGCCAAGACAGGACTTCTGGAAACACCATATATTTT.

This chain connects TRBV29-1 to TRBJ2-5; a weak D match, TRBD2 (6 bases). The V end was cut by 5 bases, the J end by 9 bases, with 19 bases between. Germline V CDR1 and CDR2: SQVTM, ANQGSEA. The CDR3 has 13 amino acids. The CDR3 loop reads CSVTGRQETAQYF. In DNA, the CDR3 is TGCAGCGTTACGGGGAGGCAAGAGACGGCCCAGTACTTC. Using reference TRBV29-1 and TRBJ2-5 for the parts outside the CDR3, the full variable domain is SAVISQKPSRDICQRGTSLTIQCQVDSQVTMMFWYRQQPGQSLTLIATANQGSEATYESGFVIDKFPISRPNLTFSTLTVSNMSPEDSSIYLCSVTGRQETAQYFGPGTRLLVL.

This clone was seen a single time. The chain employs TRBV3-1 (or the pseudogene TRBV3-2) and TRBJ2-3; 7 nucleotides agree with TRBD2. CDR1 and CDR2 (germline): LGHDT, YNNKEL (reference sequence). With V trimmed by 0 bases and J by 0 bases, 0 bases remained unmatched. The CDR3 spans 15 residues. This chain's CDR3 is CASSQERGSTDTQYF. The CDR3 coding sequence is TGTGCCAGCAGCCAAGAGCGGGGGAGCACAGATACGCAGTATTTT.

The chain couples TRBV9 to TRBJ1-1, with TRBD1 matching 7 bases. Germline-derived CDR1 and CDR2 are SGDLS and YYNGEE. V shed 0 bases, J shed 7 bases, and the junction held 6 bases outside the gene matches. The CDR3 is 14 residues long. The chain's CDR3 is CASSVATGSGEAFF. The DNA of the CDR3 is TGTGCCAGCAGCGTAGCGACAGGGTCGGGTGAAGCTTTCTTT. Looking up the rest from reference TRBV9 and TRBJ1-1 gives the full variable domain: DSGVTQTPKHLITATGQRVTLRCSPRSGDLSVYWYQQSLDQGLQFLIQYYNGEERAKGNILERFSAQQFPDLHSELNLSSLELGDSALYFCASSVATGSGEAFFGQGTRLTVV.

The chain carries TRBV6-5 and TRBJ2-3; the match to TRBD2 covers 7 bases. CDR1 is MNHEY, CDR2 SVGAGI, per germline. The CDR3 covers 14 residues. V was pared by 0 bases and J by 5 bases, with 2 bases of the junction left unmatched. The CDR3 nucleotides read TGTGCCAGCAGTTACTCGATAGCGGGAGATACGCAGTATTTT. The encoded protein is CASSYSIAGDTQYF.

The chain joins TRBV4-2 to TRBJ2-1; 9 nucleotides align to TRBD2. In germline, CDR1 is LGHNA, CDR2 YNFKEQ. This CDR3 contains 14 residues. V shed 3 bases, J shed 10 bases, and the junction held 7 bases outside the gene matches. The CDR3 sequence is CASSHQRGDGEQFF. The DNA for the CDR3 is TGTGCCAGCAGCCATCAGCGGGGGGATGGGGAGCAGTTCTTC.